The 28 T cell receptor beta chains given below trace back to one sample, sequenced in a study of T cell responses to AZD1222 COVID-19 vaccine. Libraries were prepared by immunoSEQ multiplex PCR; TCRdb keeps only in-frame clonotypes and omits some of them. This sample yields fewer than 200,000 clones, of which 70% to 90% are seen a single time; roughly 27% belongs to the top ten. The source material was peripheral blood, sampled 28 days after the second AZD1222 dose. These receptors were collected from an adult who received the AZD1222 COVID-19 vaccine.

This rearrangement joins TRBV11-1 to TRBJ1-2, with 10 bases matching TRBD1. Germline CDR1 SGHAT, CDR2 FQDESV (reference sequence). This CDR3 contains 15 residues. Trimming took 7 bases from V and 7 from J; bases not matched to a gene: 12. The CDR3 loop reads CASTNSPGQGTGYTF. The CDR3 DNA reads TGTGCCAGCACCAATTCCCCGGGACAGGGGACTGGCTACACCTTC. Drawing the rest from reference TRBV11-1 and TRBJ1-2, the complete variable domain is EAEVAQSPRYKITEKSQAVAFWCDPISGHATLYWYRQILGQGPELLVQFQDESVVDDSQLPKDRFSAERLKGVDSTLKIQPAELGDSAMYLCASTNSPGQGTGYTFGSGTRLTVV.

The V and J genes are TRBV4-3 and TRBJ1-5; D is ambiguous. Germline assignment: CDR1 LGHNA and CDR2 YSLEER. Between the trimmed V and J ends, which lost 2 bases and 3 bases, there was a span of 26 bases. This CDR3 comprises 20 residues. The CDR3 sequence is CASSQRGPLRGQVINQPQHF. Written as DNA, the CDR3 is TGCGCCAGCAGCCAACGGGGTCCCCTTCGAGGGCAAGTTATCAATCAGCCCCAGCATTTT.

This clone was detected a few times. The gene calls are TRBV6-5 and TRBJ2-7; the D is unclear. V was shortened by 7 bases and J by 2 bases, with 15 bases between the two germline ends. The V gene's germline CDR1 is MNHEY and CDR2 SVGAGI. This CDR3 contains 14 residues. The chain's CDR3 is CASTAADGPYEQYF. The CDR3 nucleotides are TGTGCCAGCACGGCCGCAGACGGACCCTACGAGCAGTACTTC.

As DNA, the CDR3 is TGTGCCAGCAATCGACAGGTCACCGGGGAGCTGTTTTTT. Its protein product is CASNRQVTGELFF. The genes are TRBV7-9 and TRBJ2-2; D possibly corresponds to TRBD1 (6 bases). This CDR3 has 13 amino acids. V lost 7 bases, J lost 4 bases, and 10 bases lay in between. Germline loops: CDR1 SEHNR, CDR2 FQNEAQ (reference sequence).

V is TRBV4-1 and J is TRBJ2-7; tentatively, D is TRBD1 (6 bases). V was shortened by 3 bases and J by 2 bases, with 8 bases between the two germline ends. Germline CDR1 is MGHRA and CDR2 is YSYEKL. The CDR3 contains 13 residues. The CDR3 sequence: CASSQDRAYEQYF. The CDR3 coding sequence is TGCGCCAGCAGCCAGGACAGAGCCTACGAGCAGTACTTC.

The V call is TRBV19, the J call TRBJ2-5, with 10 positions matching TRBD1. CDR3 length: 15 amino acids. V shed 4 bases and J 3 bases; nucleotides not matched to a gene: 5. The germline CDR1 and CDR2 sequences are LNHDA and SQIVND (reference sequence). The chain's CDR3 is CASSKTGGREETQYF. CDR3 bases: TGTGCCAGTAGTAAGACAGGGGGCCGGGAAGAGACCCAGTACTTC.

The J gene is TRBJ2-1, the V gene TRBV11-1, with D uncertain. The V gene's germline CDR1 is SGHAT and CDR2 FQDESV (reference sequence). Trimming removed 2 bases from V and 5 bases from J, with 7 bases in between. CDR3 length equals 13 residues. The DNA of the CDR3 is TGTGCCAGCAGCTTAAGACGCGACAATGAGCAGTTCTTC. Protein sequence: CASSLRRDNEQFF.

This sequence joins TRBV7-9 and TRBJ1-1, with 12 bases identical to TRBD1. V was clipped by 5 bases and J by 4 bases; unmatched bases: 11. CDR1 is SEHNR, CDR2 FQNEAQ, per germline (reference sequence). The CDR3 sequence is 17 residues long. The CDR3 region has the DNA TGTGCCAGCAGCCCCACCGGGACAGGGGGCCTGGGCACTGAAGCTTTCTTT. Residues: CASSPTGTGGLGTEAFF.

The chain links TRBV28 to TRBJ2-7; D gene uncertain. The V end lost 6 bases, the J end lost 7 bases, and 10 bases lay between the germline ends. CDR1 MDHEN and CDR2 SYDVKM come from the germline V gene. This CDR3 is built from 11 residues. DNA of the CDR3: TGTGCCAGCAGCGACCGGGCGGAGCAGTACTTC. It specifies CASSDRAEQYF.

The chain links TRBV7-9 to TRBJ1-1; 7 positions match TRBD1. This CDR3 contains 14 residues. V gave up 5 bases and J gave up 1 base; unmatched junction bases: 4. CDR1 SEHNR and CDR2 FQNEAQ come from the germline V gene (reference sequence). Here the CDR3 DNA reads TGTGCCAGCAGCACCTGGACAGGGAACACTGAAGCTTTCTTT. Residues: CASSTWTGNTEAFF.

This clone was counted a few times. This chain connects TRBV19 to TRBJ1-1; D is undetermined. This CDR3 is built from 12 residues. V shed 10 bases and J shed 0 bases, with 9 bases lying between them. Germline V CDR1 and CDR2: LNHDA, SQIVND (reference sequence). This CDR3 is CATGEVNTEAFF. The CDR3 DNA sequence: TGTGCCACCGGGGAAGTGAACACTGAAGCTTTCTTT.

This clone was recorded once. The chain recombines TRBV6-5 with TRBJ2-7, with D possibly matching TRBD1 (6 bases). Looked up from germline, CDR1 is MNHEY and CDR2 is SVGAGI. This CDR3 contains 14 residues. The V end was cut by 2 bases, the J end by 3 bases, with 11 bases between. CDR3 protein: CASSYGARGYEQYF. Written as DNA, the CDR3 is TGTGCCAGCAGTTACGGGGCCAGGGGCTACGAGCAGTACTTC.

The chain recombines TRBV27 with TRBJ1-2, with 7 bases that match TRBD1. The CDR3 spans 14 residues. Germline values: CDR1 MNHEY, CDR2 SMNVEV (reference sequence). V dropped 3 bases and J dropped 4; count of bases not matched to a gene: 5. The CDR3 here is CASSLGTVGYGYTF. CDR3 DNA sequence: TGTGCCAGCAGTTTGGGGACAGTAGGCTATGGCTACACCTTC.

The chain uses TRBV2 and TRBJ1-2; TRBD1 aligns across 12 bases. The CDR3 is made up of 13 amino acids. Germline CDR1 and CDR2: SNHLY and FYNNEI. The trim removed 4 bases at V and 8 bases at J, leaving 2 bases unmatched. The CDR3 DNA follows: TGTGCCAGCAGTGCCGGGACAGGGGGCGGCTACACCTTC. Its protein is CASSAGTGGGYTF.

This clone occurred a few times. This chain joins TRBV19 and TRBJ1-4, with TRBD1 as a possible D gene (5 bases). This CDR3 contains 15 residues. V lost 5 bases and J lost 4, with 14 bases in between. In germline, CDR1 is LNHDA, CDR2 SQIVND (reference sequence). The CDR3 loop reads CASSPGGGHNEKLFF. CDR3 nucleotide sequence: TGTGCCAGTAGTCCCGGGGGAGGACATAATGAAAAACTGTTTTTT.

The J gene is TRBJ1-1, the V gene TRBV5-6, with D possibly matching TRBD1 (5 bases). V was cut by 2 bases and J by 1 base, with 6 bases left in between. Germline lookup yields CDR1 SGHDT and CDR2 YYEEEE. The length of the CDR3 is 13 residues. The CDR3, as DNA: TGTGCCAGCAGCTTCGACAGGAACACTGAAGCTTTCTTT. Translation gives CASSFDRNTEAFF. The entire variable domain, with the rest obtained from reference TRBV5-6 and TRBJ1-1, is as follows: DAGVTQSPTHLIKTRGQQVTLRCSPKSGHDTVSWYQQALGQGPQFIFQYYEEEERQRGNFPDRFSGHQFPNYSSELNVNALLLGDSALYLCASSFDRNTEAFFGQGTRLTVV.

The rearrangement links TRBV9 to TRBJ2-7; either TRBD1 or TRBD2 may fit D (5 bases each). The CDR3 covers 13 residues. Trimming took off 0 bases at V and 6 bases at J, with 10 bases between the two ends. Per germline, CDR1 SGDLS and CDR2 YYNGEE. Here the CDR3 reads CASSVDGAGEQYF. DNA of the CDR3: TGTGCCAGCAGCGTAGACGGGGCGGGCGAGCAGTACTTC. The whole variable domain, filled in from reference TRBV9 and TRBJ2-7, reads DSGVTQTPKHLITATGQRVTLRCSPRSGDLSVYWYQQSLDQGLQFLIQYYNGEERAKGNILERFSAQQFPDLHSELNLSSLELGDSALYFCASSVDGAGEQYFGPGTRLTVT.

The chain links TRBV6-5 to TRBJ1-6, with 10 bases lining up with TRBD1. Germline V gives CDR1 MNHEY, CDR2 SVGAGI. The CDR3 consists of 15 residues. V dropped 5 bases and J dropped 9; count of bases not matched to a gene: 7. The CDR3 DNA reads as TGTGCCAGCAGTCGGGACAGGGGAGGTATTTCACCCCTCCACTTT. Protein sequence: CASSRDRGGISPLHF.

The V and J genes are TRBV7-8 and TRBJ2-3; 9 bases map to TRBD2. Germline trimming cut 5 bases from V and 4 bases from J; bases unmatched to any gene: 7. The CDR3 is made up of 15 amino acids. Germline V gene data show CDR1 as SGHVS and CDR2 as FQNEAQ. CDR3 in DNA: TGTGCCAGCAGCCCGAGAGTAGCGGGAGCAGATACGCAGTATTTT. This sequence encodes CASSPRVAGADTQYF. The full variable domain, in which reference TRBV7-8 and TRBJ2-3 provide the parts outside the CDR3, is GAGVSQSPRYKVAKRGQDVALRCDPISGHVSLFWYQQALGQGPEFLTYFQNEAQLDKSGLPSDRFFAERPEGSVSTLKIQRTQQEDSAVYLCASSPRVAGADTQYFGPGTRLTVL.

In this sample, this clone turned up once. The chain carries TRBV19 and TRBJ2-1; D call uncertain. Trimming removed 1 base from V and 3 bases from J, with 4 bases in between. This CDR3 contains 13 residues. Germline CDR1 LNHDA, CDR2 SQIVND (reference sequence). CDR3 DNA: TGTGCCAGTAGTATAGGACTCTACAATGAGCAGTTCTTC. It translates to CASSIGLYNEQFF.

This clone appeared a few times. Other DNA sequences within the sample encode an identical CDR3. The CDR3 spells CASSVAGNNQPQHF. The CDR3 nucleotides are TGTGCCAGCAGCGTAGCCGGAAACAATCAGCCCCAGCATTTT. The chain employs TRBV9 and TRBJ1-5; D remains ambiguous. Germline CDR1 SGDLS, CDR2 YYNGEE. The germline V and J ends were trimmed by 0 bases and 3 bases, with 7 bases remaining between them. The CDR3 is 14 residues long. The variable domain in full, completed from reference TRBV9 and TRBJ1-5, reads DSGVTQTPKHLITATGQRVTLRCSPRSGDLSVYWYQQSLDQGLQFLIQYYNGEERAKGNILERFSAQQFPDLHSELNLSSLELGDSALYFCASSVAGNNQPQHFGDGTRLSIL.

The CDR3 nucleotides read TGTGCCAGCAGCACCCGAGGACTAGCGGACAACACCGGGGAGCTGTTTTTT. Protein sequence: CASSTRGLADNTGELFF. This chain connects TRBV13 to TRBJ2-2; 10 bases are a match to TRBD2. Germline V gene data show CDR1 as PRHDT and CDR2 as FYEKMQ (reference sequence). V gave up 5 bases and J gave up 2 bases; unmatched junction bases: 8. The CDR3 runs 17 residues.

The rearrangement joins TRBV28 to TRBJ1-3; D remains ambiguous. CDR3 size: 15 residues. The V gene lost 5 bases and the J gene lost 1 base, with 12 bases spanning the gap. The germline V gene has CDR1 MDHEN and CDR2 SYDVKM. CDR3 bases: TGTGCCAGCAGTATTCTAGATGTATCTGGAAACACCATATATTTT. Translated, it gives CASSILDVSGNTIYF. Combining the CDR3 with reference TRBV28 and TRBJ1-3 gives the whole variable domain DVKVTQSSRYLVKRTGEKVFLECVQDMDHENMFWYRQDPGLGLRLIYFSYDVKMKEKGDIPEGYSVSREKKERFSLILESASTNQTSMYLCASSILDVSGNTIYFGEGSWLTVV.

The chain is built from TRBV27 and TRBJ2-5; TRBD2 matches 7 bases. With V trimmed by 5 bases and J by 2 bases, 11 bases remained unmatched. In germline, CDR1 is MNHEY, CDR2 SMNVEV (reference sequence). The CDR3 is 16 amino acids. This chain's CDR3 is CASSPLAGPEQETQYF. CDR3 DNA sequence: TGTGCCAGCAGTCCCTTAGCGGGCCCGGAACAAGAGACCCAGTACTTC.

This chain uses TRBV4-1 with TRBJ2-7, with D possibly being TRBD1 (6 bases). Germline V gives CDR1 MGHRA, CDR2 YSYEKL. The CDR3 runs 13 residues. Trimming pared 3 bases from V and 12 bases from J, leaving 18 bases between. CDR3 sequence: CASSQVYRDSLYF. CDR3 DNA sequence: TGCGCCAGCAGCCAGGTTTACAGGGATTCGTTGTACTTC.

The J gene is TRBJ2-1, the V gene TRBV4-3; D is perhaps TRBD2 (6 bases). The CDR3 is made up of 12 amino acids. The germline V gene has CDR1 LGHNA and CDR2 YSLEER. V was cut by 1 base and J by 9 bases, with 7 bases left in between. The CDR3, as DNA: TGCGCCAGCAGCCAAGTTAGCGGTGAGCAGTTCTTC. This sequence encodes CASSQVSGEQFF.

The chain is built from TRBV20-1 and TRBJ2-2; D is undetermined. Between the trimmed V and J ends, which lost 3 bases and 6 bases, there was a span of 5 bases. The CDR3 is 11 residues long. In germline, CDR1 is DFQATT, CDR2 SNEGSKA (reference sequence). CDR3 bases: TGCAGTGCTAGGAGCGCCGGGGAGCTGTTTTTT. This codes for CSARSAGELFF.

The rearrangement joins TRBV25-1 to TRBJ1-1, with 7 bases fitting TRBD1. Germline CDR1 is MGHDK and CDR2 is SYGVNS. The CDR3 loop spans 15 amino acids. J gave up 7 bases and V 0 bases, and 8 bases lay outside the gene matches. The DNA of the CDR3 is TGTGCCAGCAGTGAATATGGAGGACAGGCGAATGAAGCTTTCTTT. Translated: CASSEYGGQANEAFF.